Listed here are 3 T cell receptor beta chains from one sample, sequenced in a study of cytomegalovirus exposure and HLA in healthy donors. PCR involved 60 Vbeta and 13 Jbeta primers. The protocol was immunoSEQ multiplex PCR, while the TCRdb copy is restricted to in-frame clones and leaves out a portion. This sample has 120,000 or so clones, with 80% found just once. Sequences were obtained from PBMCs. The receptors originated from a man aged 25-45 years in good health and CMV-seropositive.

The chain is built from TRBV10-3 and TRBJ1-5, with 10 bases that match TRBD1. This CDR3 has 15 amino acids. The V segment lost 6 bases and the J segment 2 bases; nucleotides outside the gene matches: 4. CDR1 and CDR2 (germline): ENHRY, SYGVKD. The DNA of the CDR3 is TGTGCCATCAGGGGACAGGGGAATGGCAATCAGCCCCAGCATTTT. Its protein is CAIRGQGNGNQPQHF.

CDR3 protein: CASSPSGEGTQYF. DNA for the CDR3: TGTGCCAGCAGCCCCTCAGGGGAAGGCACGCAGTATTTT. The chain has TRBV6-4 and TRBJ2-3; tentative D call: TRBD1 (6 bases). Trimming removed 6 bases at V and 9 bases at J, with 16 bases between. Germline-derived CDR1 and CDR2 are MRHNA and SNTAGT. This CDR3 comprises 13 residues.

A single count supports this clone. In DNA form, the CDR3 reads TGTGCCAGCAGTTTTGCCCAGGCGGGGTTCACTGAAGCTTTCTTT. Amino acids: CASSFAQAGFTEAFF. V and J are TRBV28 and TRBJ1-1; D is uncertain. Deletions cut 3 bases from V and 4 bases from J, with 15 bases between. The germline V gene encodes CDR1 MDHEN and CDR2 SYDVKM. The length of the CDR3 is 15 residues.